This TCR beta chain stems from a study of cytomegalovirus exposure and HLA in healthy donors. Regarding this clone: Its antigen is currently unknown.

13 Jbeta primers and 60 Vbeta primers were used for the PCR. Generated by immunoSEQ multiplex PCR, the TCRdb table keeps only in-frame clones and is missing some. This table has about 190,000 clones, roughly 80% appearing once. This CDR3 has 14 residues. Germline V CDR1 and CDR2: MNHEY, SVGAGI. V lost 4 bases to trimming and J lost 8 bases; unmatched junction nucleotides: 3. The study, taken as a whole, reports: A list of 164 TCR beta chains associated with cytomegalovirus was given. In a later analysis, several top co-occurrence clusters appeared linked to parvovirus B19, influenza, CMV and Epstein-Barr virus. The number of N-insertions in an Asian-associated ancestry cluster was reportedly below the 666-donor mean in a later analysis. Rarity characterized most TCR sequences, yet some public TCRs appeared in many donors.

The rearrangement uses TRBV6-5 and TRBJ2-5; TRBD2 agrees at 14 bases. This TCR was sampled from a man in his fifties in good health and CMV-seronegative. The sequenced sample consisted of PBMCs. The DNA for the CDR3 is TGTGCCAGCAGTTCGGGACTAGCGGGGGTCACCCAGTACTTC. Amino acid sequence: CASSSGLAGVTQYF.